The 25 T cell receptor beta chains presented below share a single source sample, sequenced in a study of identical twins. TCRdb re-derived calls from the 5' RACE reads in MiXCR, one entry per CDR3 protein. This sample yields approximately 230,000 distinct CDR3 sequences, of which 5.5% to 7.5% are seen a single time; 13% to 15% belongs to the top ten. Separately, the same data were catalogued under a study of T cells expressing NK-cell markers.

What was sequenced was CD8+ T cells sorted from blood. All receptors derive from a woman in her late teens or twenties in good health.

The chain uses TRBV12-3 or TRBV12-4 and TRBJ2-7, with 9 bases lining up with TRBD2. The CDR3 length is 14 residues. Trimming took 6 bases from V and 7 from J; bases not matched to a gene: 10. In DNA form, the CDR3 reads TGTGCCAGCAGCCATACTAGCGGGCGGGAAGAGCAGTACTTC. This encodes CASSHTSGREEQYF.

In its sample, this clonotype was seen a few times. CDR3 nucleotide sequence: TGCAGTGTTCCCCACTTCGATTTAGTCTGGTCTCCCGGGGAGCTGTTTTTT. Protein product: CSVPHFDLVWSPGELFF. The chain uses TRBV20-1 and TRBJ2-2, with D hard to call. CDR3 length: 17 residues. V lost 7 bases and J lost 6, with 27 bases in between. The germline V gene encodes CDR1 DFQATT and CDR2 SNEGSKA (reference sequence).

This clonotype was seen a few times. This rearrangement joins TRBV13 to TRBJ1-1; the D is unclear. The CDR3 covers 13 residues. V was trimmed by 2 bases and J by 1 base, leaving 5 bases between them. Looked up from germline, CDR1 is PRHDT and CDR2 is FYEKMQ (reference sequence). The CDR3 nucleotides read TGTGCCAGCAGCTTATCAGAGAACACTGAAGCTTTCTTT. Its protein product is CASSLSENTEAFF.

This clonotype was observed many times. The CDR3: CASSYGWGYYEQYF. In DNA, the CDR3 is TGTGCCAGCAGCTATGGTTGGGGTTACTACGAGCAGTACTTC. The chain links TRBV27 to TRBJ2-7; D gene uncertain. Looked up from germline, CDR1 is MNHEY and CDR2 is SMNVEV (reference sequence). V lost 6 bases to trimming and J lost 3 bases, with 15 bases between them. This CDR3 has 14 amino acids.

This clonotype was recorded a few times. This chain uses TRBV6-5 with TRBJ2-5; 9 bases fit TRBD1. V gave up 0 bases and J gave up 4 bases; unmatched junction bases: 3. Germline CDR1 and CDR2: MNHEY and SVGAGI. The CDR3 totals 15 residues. Here the CDR3 DNA reads TGTGCCAGCAGTTACTCGACAGGGGGAGGAGAGACCCAGTACTTC. It yields the protein CASSYSTGGGETQYF.

The chain recombines TRBV11-2 with TRBJ2-7, with 12 bases that match TRBD2. Germline CDR1 reads SGHAT; CDR2 reads FQNNGV. V dropped 1 base and J dropped 2; count of bases not matched to a gene: 9. This CDR3 is 18 amino acids long. The CDR3: CASSLVELAGGPPYEQYF. The CDR3 bases are TGTGCCAGCAGCTTAGTGGAACTAGCGGGGGGCCCGCCCTACGAGCAGTACTTC.

The V and J genes are TRBV5-6 and TRBJ1-2; D is undetermined. The germline gives CDR1 SGHDT, CDR2 YYEEEE. The CDR3 spans 14 residues. Deletions cut 5 bases from V and 5 bases from J, with 16 bases between. Here the CDR3 reads CASRTDGLGYGYTF. In nucleotides, the CDR3 is TGTGCCAGCAGAACTGACGGTCTGGGGTATGGCTACACCTTC.

The V and J genes are TRBV30 and TRBJ2-1; 9 bases align to TRBD2. The junction had 2 bases not matched to a gene; V was cut back by 5 bases and J by 6 bases. The CDR3 spans 12 residues. CDR1 is GTSNPN, CDR2 SVGIG, per germline (reference sequence). In nucleotides, the CDR3 is TGTGCCTGGGAGGGACTAGCCAATGAGCAGTTCTTC. Translation: CAWEGLANEQFF.

V and J are TRBV7-9 and TRBJ2-1; TRBD1 aligns across 8 bases. The CDR3 loop spans 15 amino acids. J was trimmed by 9 bases and V by 5 bases; bases with no gene match: 12. Looked up from germline, CDR1 is SEHNR and CDR2 is FQNEAQ (reference sequence). CDR3 DNA sequence: TGTGCCAGCAGCCCGCGGACAGGGAAGGTTATTGAGCAGTTCTTC. This codes for CASSPRTGKVIEQFF.

The sample holds a few counts of this clonotype. The chain combines TRBV6-2 or TRBV6-3 with TRBJ1-4; maybe TRBD1 (5 bases). Looked up from germline, CDR1 is MNHEY and CDR2 is SVGEGT. The CDR3 is 14 residues long. V lost 6 bases and J lost 8, with 16 bases in between. CDR3 in DNA: TGTGCCAGCAGAAACCCCGGGGACCTGGAAAAACTGTTTTTT. Translated: CASRNPGDLEKLFF.

V and J are TRBV7-2 and TRBJ1-2; D unclear. The CDR3 consists of 11 residues. CDR1 SGHTA and CDR2 FQGNSA come from the germline V gene. V gave up 7 bases and J gave up 2 bases, with 5 bases separating them. CDR3: CASKGNYGYTF. The CDR3, as DNA: TGTGCCAGCAAGGGAAACTATGGCTACACCTTC.

This clonotype was picked up a small number of times. The genes are TRBV28 and TRBJ2-5; possible D gene TRBD2, 5 bases. This CDR3 has 16 residues. The ends were cut back, 5 bases at V and 0 bases at J, with 16 bases in the middle. In germline, CDR1 is MDHEN, CDR2 SYDVKM. The CDR3 nucleotides read TGTGCCAGCAGTGCAGTTTCCGGAGGAGACCAAGAGACCCAGTACTTC. Amino acid sequence: CASSAVSGGDQETQYF.

This clonotype has a handful of counts. The chain joins TRBV7-9 to TRBJ2-5; D might be TRBD2 (5 bases). V lost 5 bases to trimming and J lost 5 bases, with 12 bases between them. The CDR3 totals 13 residues. CDR1 and CDR2 from the germline V gene are SEHNR and FQNEAQ (reference sequence). The CDR3 coding sequence is TGTGCCAGCAGCGTCCCGGGGTTGGAGACCCAGTACTTC. Translated, it gives CASSVPGLETQYF.

The CDR3 region has the DNA TGTGCCAGCAGTGGGCAGGTGGGCAATGAGCAGTTCTTC. The encoded protein is CASSGQVGNEQFF. The chain has TRBV25-1 and TRBJ2-1, with D uncertain. There are 13 residues in the CDR3. V dropped 4 bases and J dropped 6 bases, with 10 bases sitting between them. CDR1 and CDR2 from the germline V gene are MGHDK and SYGVNS.

The CDR3 reads CASSPGSISGVTDTQYF. In DNA, the CDR3 is TGTGCCAGCAGCCCAGGGTCAATTAGCGGGGTCACAGATACGCAGTATTTT. The J gene is TRBJ2-3, the V gene TRBV11-1, with TRBD2 matching 8 bases. This CDR3 spans 17 amino acids. Germline V gives CDR1 SGHAT, CDR2 FQDESV (reference sequence). The V segment lost 5 bases and the J segment 2 bases; nucleotides outside the gene matches: 12.

The J gene is TRBJ1-6, the V gene TRBV7-2; no reliable D call. Trimming cost V 2 bases and J 7 bases, with 12 bases left between them. The CDR3 spans 15 residues. The germline V gene encodes CDR1 SGHTA and CDR2 FQGNSA. The CDR3 spells CASSLRRRGNSPLHF. CDR3 bases: TGTGCCAGCAGCTTAAGGCGGCGCGGCAATTCACCCCTCCACTTT. Using reference TRBV7-2 and TRBJ1-6 for the parts outside the CDR3, the full variable domain is GAGVSQSPSNKVTEKGKDVELRCDPISGHTALYWYRQSLGQGLEFLIYFQGNSAPDKSGLPSDRFSAERTGGSVSTLTIQRTQQEDSAVYLCASSLRRRGNSPLHFGNGTRLTVT.

This chain links TRBV18 with TRBJ2-3; D not resolved. CDR3 length: 12 residues. CDR1 is KGHSH, CDR2 LQKENI, per germline. V lost 8 bases, J lost 6 bases, and 12 bases lay in between. CDR3 in amino acids: CASTFRQDTQYF. CDR3 DNA sequence: TGTGCCAGCACTTTTAGGCAGGATACGCAGTATTTT.

In its sample, this clonotype was seen many times. The chain joins TRBV30 to TRBJ2-1; TRBD2 agrees at 8 bases. V trimming: 1 base; J trimming: 8 bases; junction bases outside the gene matches: 13. Germline CDR1 and CDR2: GTSNPN and SVGIG (reference sequence). The CDR3 runs 16 residues. DNA of the CDR3: TGTGCCTGGAGTGAATCGGGAGGGGGTATGTTCGATGAGCAGTTCTTC. Translated: CAWSESGGGMFDEQFF.

The chain combines TRBV25-1 with TRBJ2-7; TRBD2 matches 7 bases. From germline, CDR1 is MGHDK and CDR2 SYGVNS. V trimming: 4 bases; J trimming: 0 bases; junction bases outside the gene matches: 15. This CDR3 is 18 amino acids long. The CDR3 DNA reads TGTGCCAGCAGTGGGGCCCTGGGCGGGGGACCCCTCTCCTACGAGCAGTACTTC. It codes for CASSGALGGGPLSYEQYF.

Ten or more counts support this clonotype. The chain has TRBV20-1 and TRBJ2-1; D not resolved. Trimming pared 5 bases from V and 4 bases from J, leaving 15 bases between. The germline V gene encodes CDR1 DFQATT and CDR2 SNEGSKA (reference sequence). The CDR3 contains 14 residues. The CDR3 spells CSAPYTLPYNEQFF. The CDR3 bases are TGCAGTGCTCCGTATACCTTGCCATACAATGAGCAGTTCTTC.

The sample holds many counts of this clonotype. This chain uses TRBV29-1 with TRBJ2-1, with a tentative D call TRBD1 (5 bases). V was cut by 4 bases and J by 3 bases, with 7 bases left in between. CDR3 length equals 12 residues. Germline CDR1 is SQVTM and CDR2 is ANQGSEA. DNA for the CDR3: TGCAGCGTTGTCCAGGGCTACAATGAGCAGTTCTTC. It encodes CSVVQGYNEQFF.

The genes are TRBV9 and TRBJ2-1, with D hard to call. CDR3 length equals 8 residues. Trimming removed 7 bases at V and 10 bases at J, with 3 bases between. Germline CDR1 and CDR2: SGDLS and YYNGEE. Here the CDR3 reads CASEEQFF. Written as DNA, the CDR3 is TGTGCCAGCGAGGAGCAGTTCTTC.

This clonotype has a single count. This chain connects TRBV5-5 to TRBJ2-5; the D is unclear. From germline, CDR1 is SGHKS and CDR2 YYEKEE (reference sequence). The V end lost 0 bases, the J end lost 4 bases, and 13 bases lay between the germline ends. This CDR3 has 15 residues. The CDR3 DNA reads as TGTGCCAGCAGCTTGGGTCTCCTTAGCAGAGAGACCCAGTACTTC. Encoded protein: CASSLGLLSRETQYF.

DNA of the CDR3: TGTGCCAGTAGTATCTCCTCGGGCGGAGAGCAGTTCTTC. Encoded protein: CASSISSGGEQFF. The chain joins TRBV19 to TRBJ2-1; D gene unclear. Germline values: CDR1 LNHDA, CDR2 SQIVND (reference sequence). The length of the CDR3 is 13 residues. V shed 3 bases and J shed 10 bases, with 13 bases lying between them. Drawing the rest from reference TRBV19 and TRBJ2-1, the complete variable domain is DGGITQSPKYLFRKEGQNVTLSCEQNLNHDAMYWYRQDPGQGLRLIYYSQIVNDFQKGDIAEGYSVSREKKESFPLTVTSAQKNPTAFYLCASSISSGGEQFFGPGTRLTVL.

The table lists this clonotype with a few counts. The rearrangement uses TRBV6-2 or TRBV6-3 and TRBJ2-5; 16 nucleotides match TRBD2. V shed 2 bases and J 5 bases; nucleotides not matched to a gene: 5. CDR3 size: 17 residues. CDR1 MNHEY and CDR2 SVGEGT come from the germline V gene. The CDR3 spells CASSYGTSGRALETQYF. DNA of the CDR3: TGTGCCAGCAGTTACGGGACTAGCGGGAGGGCCCTTGAGACCCAGTACTTC.